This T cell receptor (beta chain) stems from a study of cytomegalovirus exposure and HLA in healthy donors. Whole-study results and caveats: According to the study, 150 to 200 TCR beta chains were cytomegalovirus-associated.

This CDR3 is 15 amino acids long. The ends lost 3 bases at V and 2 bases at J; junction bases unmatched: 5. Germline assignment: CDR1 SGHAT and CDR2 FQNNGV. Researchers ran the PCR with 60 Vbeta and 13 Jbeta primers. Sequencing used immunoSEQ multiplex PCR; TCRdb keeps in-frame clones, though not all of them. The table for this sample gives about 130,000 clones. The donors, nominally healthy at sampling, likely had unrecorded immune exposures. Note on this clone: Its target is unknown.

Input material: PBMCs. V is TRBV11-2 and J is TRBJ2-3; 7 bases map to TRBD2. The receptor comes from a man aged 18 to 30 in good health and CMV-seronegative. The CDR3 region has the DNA TGTGCCAGCAGCTTGGGGCGGGGGTCCACAGATACGCAGTATTTT. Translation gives CASSLGRGSTDTQYF.